The clone carrying this T cell receptor beta chain shows up as medium-sized by frequency. Its antigen is still unknown. These data come from a study of T cell clusters in autoimmune cytopenias. Across the whole study: The median distinct TRB clonotype count was approximately 2,500 per sample, from a median approximately 53,000 reads. Study conclusions and caveats: TRB repertoire shifts in secondary cytopenia and chronic lymphocytic leukemia mostly reflected lymphoma, not autoimmunity. Physiological T cell clusters of healthy donors were apparently absent in primary autoimmune cytopenia patients. Functional roles of the in silico T cell clusters still await experimental validation.

The CDR3 is 13 residues long. From germline, CDR1 is MNHEY and CDR2 SVGEGT. TRB amplification used approximately 250 ng of peripheral blood genomic DNA. One tube held mixed TRB-A and TRB-B primer pools for touch-down PCR. TCRdb re-analyzed the multiplex PCR reads; it lists each CDR3 protein once, without DNA. This sample contains just over 3,500 distinct CDR3 sequences. Sequencing used peripheral blood. This sequence originates from a human donor with an autoimmune cytopenia or autoimmune hepatitis (not recorded which). This sequence joins TRBV6-2 or TRBV6-3 and TRBJ1-2; TCRdb calls TRBD1, which cannot be checked without DNA. CDR3 region: CASMTQGSYGYTF.